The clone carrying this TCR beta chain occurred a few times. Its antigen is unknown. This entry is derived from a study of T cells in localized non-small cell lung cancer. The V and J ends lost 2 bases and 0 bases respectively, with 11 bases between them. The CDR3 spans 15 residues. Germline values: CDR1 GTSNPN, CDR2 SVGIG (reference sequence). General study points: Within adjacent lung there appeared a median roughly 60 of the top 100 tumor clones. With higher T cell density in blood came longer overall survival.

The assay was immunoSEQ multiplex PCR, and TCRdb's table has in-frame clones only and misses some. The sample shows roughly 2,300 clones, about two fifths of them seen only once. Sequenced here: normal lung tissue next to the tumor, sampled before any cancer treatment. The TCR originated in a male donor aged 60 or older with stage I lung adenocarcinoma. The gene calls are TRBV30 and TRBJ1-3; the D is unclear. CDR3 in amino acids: CAWSRLGASGNTIYF. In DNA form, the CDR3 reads TGTGCCTGGAGTCGCCTCGGTGCCTCTGGAAACACCATATATTTT.